The 2 T cell receptor beta chains presented below share a single source sample, sequenced in a study of molecular identifiers for immune sequencing clone quantification. TCRdb recomputed calls from the PCR reads with MiXCR, one row per CDR3 protein. Of approximately 63,000 distinct CDR3 sequences listed, around 19% are singletons. Sequencing input: naive CD8+ T cells from blood, with Jurkat cell RNA spiked in. Subset noted: FACS-sorted CD8+CD4-CCR7+CD45RA+ naive T cells. These TCRs come from a human donor in good health. Some libraries in this study had Jurkat cell RNA spiked in.

This clonotype was counted at least ten times. The chain employs TRBV20-1 and TRBJ2-7; 7 bases match TRBD1. The CDR3 runs to 12 residues. From germline, CDR1 is DFQATT and CDR2 SNEGSKA (reference sequence). V was clipped by 4 bases and J by 9 bases; unmatched bases: 9. For the CDR3, the DNA is TGCAGTGCTAATGTGGGGACAGTCGGGCAGTACTTC. This translates into CSANVGTVGQYF.

The genes are TRBV6-6 and TRBJ2-1, with a possible D match to TRBD2 (7 bases). Trimming stripped 3 bases from V and 2 bases from J, with 20 bases between. Germline CDR1 MNHNY, CDR2 SVGAGI (reference sequence). This CDR3 comprises 18 residues. As DNA, the CDR3 is TGTGCCAGCAGTTATGCCACTTTAAAGGGGGGGCCCTACAATGAGCAGTTCTTC. This sequence encodes CASSYATLKGGPYNEQFF.